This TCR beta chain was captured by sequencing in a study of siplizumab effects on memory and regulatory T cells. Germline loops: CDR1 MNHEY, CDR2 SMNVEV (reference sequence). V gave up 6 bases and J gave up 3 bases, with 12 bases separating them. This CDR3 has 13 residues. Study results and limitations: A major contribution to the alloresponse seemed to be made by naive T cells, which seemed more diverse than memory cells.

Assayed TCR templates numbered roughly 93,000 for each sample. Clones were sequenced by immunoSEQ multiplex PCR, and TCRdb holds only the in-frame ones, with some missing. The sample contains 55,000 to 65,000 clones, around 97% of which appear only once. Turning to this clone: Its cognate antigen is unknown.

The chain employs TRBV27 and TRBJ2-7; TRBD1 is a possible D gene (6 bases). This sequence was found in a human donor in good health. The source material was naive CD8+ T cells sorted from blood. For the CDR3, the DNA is TGTGCCAGCAGAAGGACAGAGAACTACGAGCAGTACTTC. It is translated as CASRRTENYEQYF.